The clone carrying this T cell receptor beta chain has ten or more counts. No antigen is known for it. The CDR3 is 14 amino acids. Trimming cost V 3 bases and J 7 bases, with 12 bases left between them. The sample originates from a study of regulatory T cells in long-lasting Graves disease. The study's findings and limits: Graves' patients with persistent disease showed TCR diversity lower than patients newly diagnosed. When disease was persistent, TRBV28, TRBJ1-2 and TRBJ2-5 were the favored segments. With 2,500 to 3,000 shared public clonotypes, persistent patients exceeded new patients, who shared about a thousand.

Combining iRepertoire HTBI primers with Arm-PCR of CDR3 regions, the authors built TCR beta libraries. TCRdb re-analysed the multiplex PCR reads in MiXCR, keeping a single row per CDR3 protein. The repertoire holds 350,000 to 500,000 distinct CDR3 sequences, with over 20% as singletons. This sample's time point: persistent/refractory GD, antithyroid drugs over 5 years with positive TRAb. PBMC-extracted RNA yielded the TCR library. The authors drew patients from an endocrinology department in Xi'an, China. This TCR derives from a female donor with Graves disease. The chain links TRBV12-3 or TRBV12-4 to TRBJ2-2, with D unresolved. Here the sequenced sample was peripheral blood mononuclear cells (PBMCs), taken when the disease was refractory, from a patient treated with antithyroid drugs. CDR3 DNA sequence: TGTGCCAGCAGTTTCTCCTCGACTGTCGGGGAGCTGTTTTTT. It yields the protein CASSFSSTVGELFF.